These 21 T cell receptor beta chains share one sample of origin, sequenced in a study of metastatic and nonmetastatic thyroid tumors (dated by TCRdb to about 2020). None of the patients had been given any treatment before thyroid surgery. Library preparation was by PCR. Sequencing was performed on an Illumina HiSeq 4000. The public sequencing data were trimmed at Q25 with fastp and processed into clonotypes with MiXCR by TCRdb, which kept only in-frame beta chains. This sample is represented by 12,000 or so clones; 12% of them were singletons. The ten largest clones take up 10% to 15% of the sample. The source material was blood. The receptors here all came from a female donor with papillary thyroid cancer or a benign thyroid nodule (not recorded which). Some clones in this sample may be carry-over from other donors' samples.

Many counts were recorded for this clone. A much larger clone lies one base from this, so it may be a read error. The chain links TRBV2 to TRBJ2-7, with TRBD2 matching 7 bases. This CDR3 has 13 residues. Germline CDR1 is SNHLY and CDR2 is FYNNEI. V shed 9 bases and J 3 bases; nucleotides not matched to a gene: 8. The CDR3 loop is CASLPAGIYEQYF. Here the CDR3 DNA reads TGTGCCAGTTTACCAGCGGGAATCTACGAGCAGTACTTC.

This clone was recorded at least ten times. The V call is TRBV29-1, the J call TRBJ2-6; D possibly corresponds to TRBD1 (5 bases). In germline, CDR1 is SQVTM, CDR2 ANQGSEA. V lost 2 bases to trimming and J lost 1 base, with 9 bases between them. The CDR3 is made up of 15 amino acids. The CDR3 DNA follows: TGCAGCGTTGAAAGTCACAGGTCTGGGGCCAACGTCCTGACTTTC. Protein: CSVESHRSGANVLTF. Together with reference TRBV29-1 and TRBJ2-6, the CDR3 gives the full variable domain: SAVISQKPSRDICQRGTSLTIQCQVDSQVTMMFWYRQQPGQSLTLIATANQGSEATYESGFVIDKFPISRPNLTFSTLTVSNMSPEDSSIYLCSVESHRSGANVLTFGAGSRLTVL.

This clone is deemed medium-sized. The CDR3 bases are TGTGCCAGCAGTTTCATTCGTCGCAAGGCGGGAGTCGAAGAGACCCAGTACTTC. Translated: CASSFIRRKAGVEETQYF. The V and J genes are TRBV12-3 or TRBV12-4 and TRBJ2-5, with 7 positions matching TRBD2. Trimming removed 3 bases from V and 3 bases from J; junction bases left unmatched: 16. The CDR3 contains 18 residues.

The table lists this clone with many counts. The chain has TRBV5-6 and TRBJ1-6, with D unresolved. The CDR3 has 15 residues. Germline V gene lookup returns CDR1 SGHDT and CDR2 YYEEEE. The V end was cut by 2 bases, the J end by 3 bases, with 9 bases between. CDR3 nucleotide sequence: TGTGCCAGCAGCTTCGGTGGCTTCTATAATTCACCCCTCCACTTT. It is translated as CASSFGGFYNSPLHF.

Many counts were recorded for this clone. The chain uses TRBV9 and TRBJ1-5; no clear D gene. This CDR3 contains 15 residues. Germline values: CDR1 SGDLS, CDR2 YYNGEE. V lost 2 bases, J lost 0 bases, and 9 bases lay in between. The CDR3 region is CASSVSGASNQPQHF. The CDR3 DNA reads TGTGCCAGCAGCGTCTCAGGAGCTAGCAATCAGCCCCAGCATTTT.

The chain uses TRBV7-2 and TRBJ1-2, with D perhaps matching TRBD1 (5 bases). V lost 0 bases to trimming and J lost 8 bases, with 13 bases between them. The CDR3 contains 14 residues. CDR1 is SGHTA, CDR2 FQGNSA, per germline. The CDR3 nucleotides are TGTGCCAGCAGCTTAGCGCTGGGGGATTCCGGCTACACCTTC. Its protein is CASSLALGDSGYTF.

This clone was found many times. The CDR3 sequence is CASSPEVAAETQYF. The CDR3 nucleotides read TGTGCCAGCAGCCCAGAGGTGGCAGCCGAGACCCAGTACTTC. This chain joins TRBV3-1 and TRBJ2-5; D gene uncertain. The V gene lost 4 bases and the J gene lost 5 bases, with 14 bases spanning the gap. CDR3 length: 14 residues. Germline V gene lookup returns CDR1 LGHDT and CDR2 YNNKEL (reference sequence).

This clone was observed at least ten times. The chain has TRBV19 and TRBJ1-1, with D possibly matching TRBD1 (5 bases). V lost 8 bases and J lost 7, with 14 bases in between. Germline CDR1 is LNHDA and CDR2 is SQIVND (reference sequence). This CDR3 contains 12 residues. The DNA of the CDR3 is TGTGCCAGTCGGACTGGGGCCGGTGAAGCTTTCTTT. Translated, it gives CASRTGAGEAFF.

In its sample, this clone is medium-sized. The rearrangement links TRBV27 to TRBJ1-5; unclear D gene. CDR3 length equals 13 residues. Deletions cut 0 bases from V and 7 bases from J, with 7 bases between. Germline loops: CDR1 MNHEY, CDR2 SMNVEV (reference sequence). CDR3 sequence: CASSLSPRQPQHF. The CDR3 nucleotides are TGTGCCAGCAGTTTATCCCCCCGGCAGCCCCAGCATTTT.

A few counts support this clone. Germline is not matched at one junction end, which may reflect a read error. For the CDR3, the DNA is TGTGCCAACAGCTTAGTCGGCACCGGGGAGCTGTTTTTC. As protein: CANSLVGTGELFF. This chain connects TRBV7-6 to TRBJ2-2; possibly TRBD2 for D (5 bases). The germline V gene has CDR1 SGHVS and CDR2 FNYEAQ. The CDR3 length is 13 residues.

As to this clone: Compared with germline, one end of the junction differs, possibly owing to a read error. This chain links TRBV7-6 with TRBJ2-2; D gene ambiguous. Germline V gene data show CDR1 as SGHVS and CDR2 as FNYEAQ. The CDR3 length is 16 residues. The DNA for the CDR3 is TGTGCCAGTAGCTCCCCGGCAGGAATTGACACCGGGGAGCTGTTTTTT. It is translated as CASSSPAGIDTGELFF.

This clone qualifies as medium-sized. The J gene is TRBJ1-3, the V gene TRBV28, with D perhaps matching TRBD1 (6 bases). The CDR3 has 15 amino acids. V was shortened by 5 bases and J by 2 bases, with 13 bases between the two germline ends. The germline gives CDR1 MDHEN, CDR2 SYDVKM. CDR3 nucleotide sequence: TGTGCCAGCAGTCCGCCGAACAGGGCTGGAAACACCATATATTTT. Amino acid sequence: CASSPPNRAGNTIYF.

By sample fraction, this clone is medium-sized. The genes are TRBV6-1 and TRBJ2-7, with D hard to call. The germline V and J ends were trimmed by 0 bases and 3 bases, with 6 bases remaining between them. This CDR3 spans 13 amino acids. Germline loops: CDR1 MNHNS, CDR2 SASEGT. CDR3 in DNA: TGTGCCAGCAGTGAAGCCGCCCTCTACGAGCAGTACTTC. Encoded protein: CASSEAALYEQYF.

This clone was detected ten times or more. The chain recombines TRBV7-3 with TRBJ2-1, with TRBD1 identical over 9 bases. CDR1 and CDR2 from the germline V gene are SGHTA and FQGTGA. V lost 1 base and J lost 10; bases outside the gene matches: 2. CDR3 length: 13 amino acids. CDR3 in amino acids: CASSLNRGREQFF. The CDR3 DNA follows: TGTGCCAGCAGCTTAAACAGGGGGCGAGAGCAGTTCTTC. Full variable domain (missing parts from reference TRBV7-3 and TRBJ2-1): GAGVSQTPSNKVTEKGKYVELRCDPISGHTALYWYRQSLGQGPEFLIYFQGTGAADDSGLPNDRFFAVRPEGSVSTLKIQRTERGDSAVYLCASSLNRGREQFFGPGTRLTVL.

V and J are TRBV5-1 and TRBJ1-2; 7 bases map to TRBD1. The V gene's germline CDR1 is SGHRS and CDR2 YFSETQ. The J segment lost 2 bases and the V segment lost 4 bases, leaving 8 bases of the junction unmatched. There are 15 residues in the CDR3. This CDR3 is CASSLRTGTNYGYTF. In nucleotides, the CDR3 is TGCGCCAGCAGCCTACGGACAGGAACCAACTATGGCTACACCTTC.

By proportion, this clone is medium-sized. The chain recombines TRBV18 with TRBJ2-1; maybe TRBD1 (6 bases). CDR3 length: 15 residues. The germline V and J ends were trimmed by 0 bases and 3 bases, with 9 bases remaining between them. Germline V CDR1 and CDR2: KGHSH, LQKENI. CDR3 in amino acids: CASSPPPGDYNEQFF. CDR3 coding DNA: TGTGCCAGCTCACCACCCCCAGGGGACTACAATGAGCAGTTCTTC.

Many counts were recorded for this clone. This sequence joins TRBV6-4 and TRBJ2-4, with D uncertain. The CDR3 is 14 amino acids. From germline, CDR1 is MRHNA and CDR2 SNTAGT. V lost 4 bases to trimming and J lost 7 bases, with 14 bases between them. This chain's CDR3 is CASSGTLGFNIQYF. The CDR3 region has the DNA TGTGCCAGCAGTGGGACCCTCGGGTTCAACATTCAGTACTTC.

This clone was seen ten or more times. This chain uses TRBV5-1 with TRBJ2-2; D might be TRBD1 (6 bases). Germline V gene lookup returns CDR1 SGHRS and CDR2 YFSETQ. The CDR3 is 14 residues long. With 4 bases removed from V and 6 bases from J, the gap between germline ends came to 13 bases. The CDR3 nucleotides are TGCGCCAGCAGCCCGTACAGGGAAGCCGGGGAGCTGTTTTTT. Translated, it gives CASSPYREAGELFF. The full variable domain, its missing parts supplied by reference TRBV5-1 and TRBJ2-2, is KAGVTQTPRYLIKTRGQQVTLSCSPISGHRSVSWYQQTPGQGLQFLFEYFSETQRNKGNFPGRFSGRQFSNSRSEMNVSTLELGDSALYLCASSPYREAGELFFGEGSRLTVL.

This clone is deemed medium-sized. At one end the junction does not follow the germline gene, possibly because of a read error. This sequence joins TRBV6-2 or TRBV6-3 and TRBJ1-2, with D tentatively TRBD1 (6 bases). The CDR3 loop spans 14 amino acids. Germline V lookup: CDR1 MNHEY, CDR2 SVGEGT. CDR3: CASSRRLETGGHSF. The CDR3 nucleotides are TGTGCCAGCAGTCGACGCCTCGAGACAGGAGGACACTCCTTC.

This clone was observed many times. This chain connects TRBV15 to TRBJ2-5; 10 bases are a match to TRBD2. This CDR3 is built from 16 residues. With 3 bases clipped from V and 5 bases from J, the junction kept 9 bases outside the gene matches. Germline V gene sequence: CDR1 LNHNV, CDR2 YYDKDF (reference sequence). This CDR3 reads CATSSALAGSLETQYF. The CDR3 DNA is TGTGCCACCAGCAGCGCACTAGCGGGGAGTCTGGAGACCCAGTACTTC.

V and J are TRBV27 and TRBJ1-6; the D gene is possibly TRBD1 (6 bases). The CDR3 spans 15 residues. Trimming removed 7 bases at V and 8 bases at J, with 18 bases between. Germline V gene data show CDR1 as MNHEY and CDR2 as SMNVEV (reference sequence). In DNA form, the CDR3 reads TGTGCCAGCACCCTATCCCAGGGGTATGATTCACCCCTCCACTTT. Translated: CASTLSQGYDSPLHF.